The 20 T cell receptor beta chains below all came from one sample that was sequenced in a study of blood T cell repertoires in COVID-19. Repertoires were generated with immunoSEQ multiplex PCR, while TCRdb's copy carries only in-frame clones and drops some. The sample holds around 230,000 clones; 86% are singletons and the top ten take around 2%. The sample consisted of peripheral blood. These receptors were taken from a man under 40 who had recovered from COVID-19.

The chain carries TRBV30 and TRBJ2-5; 7 bases are a match to TRBD1. Germline lookup yields CDR1 GTSNPN and CDR2 SVGIG (reference sequence). The ends lost 2 bases at V and 2 bases at J; junction bases unmatched: 2. This CDR3 has 13 amino acids. The CDR3 region has the DNA TGTGCCTGGAGTAGGGACAGTCAAGAGACCCAGTACTTC. It translates to CAWSRDSQETQYF.

The chain joins TRBV7-2 to TRBJ2-2; perhaps TRBD1 as D (6 bases). The CDR3 runs to 15 residues. Germline V lookup: CDR1 SGHTA, CDR2 FQGNSA. Trimming took 1 base from V and 5 from J, leaving 11 bases between them. The CDR3: CASSLVVQGTGELFF. The CDR3 bases are TGTGCCAGCAGCTTAGTAGTCCAGGGGACCGGGGAGCTGTTTTTT.

This chain joins TRBV13 and TRBJ1-3; D gene ambiguous. Germline V lookup: CDR1 PRHDT, CDR2 FYEKMQ (reference sequence). CDR3 size: 13 residues. V lost 1 base, J lost 4 bases, and 5 bases lay in between. CDR3: CASSLARGNTIYF. CDR3 bases: TGTGCCAGCAGCTTAGCCAGGGGAAACACCATATATTTT.

This clone came up once. CDR3 DNA: TGTGCCAGTAGTATCGCAGGGACAGGGGAGCCCTATGGCTACACCTTC. Translation: CASSIAGTGEPYGYTF. The chain recombines TRBV19 with TRBJ1-2, with TRBD1 identical over 10 bases. This CDR3 has 16 residues. Per germline, CDR1 LNHDA and CDR2 SQIVND (reference sequence). V lost 3 bases and J lost 4; bases outside the gene matches: 8.

This clone has just a few counts. Other nucleotide sequences from this sample produce the same CDR3. This sequence joins TRBV12-3 or TRBV12-4 and TRBJ1-4; D is uncertain. The CDR3 length is 11 residues. V was clipped by 3 bases and J by 7 bases, with 3 bases between them. This CDR3 reads CASSFGEKLFF. Written as DNA, the CDR3 is TGTGCCAGCAGTTTCGGTGAAAAACTGTTTTTT.

The V and J genes are TRBV7-2 and TRBJ1-4; the match to TRBD1 covers 12 bases. The ends lost 4 bases at V and 8 bases at J; junction bases unmatched: 5. Germline assignment: CDR1 SGHTA and CDR2 FQGNSA. CDR3 size: 15 residues. The DNA of the CDR3 is TGTGCCAGCAGCTCCCCGGGACAGGGGGCGGAAAAACTGTTTTTT. Amino acids: CASSSPGQGAEKLFF.

This chain connects TRBV2 to TRBJ2-5; 13 bases line up with TRBD2. In germline, CDR1 is SNHLY, CDR2 FYNNEI. This CDR3 spans 14 amino acids. Trimming cost V 7 bases and J 5 bases; bases outside gene matches: 4. This CDR3 reads CASNGLAGEETQYF. In DNA, the CDR3 is TGTGCCAGCAACGGACTAGCGGGGGAGGAGACCCAGTACTTC.

V gene TRBV10-3 combines with J gene TRBJ2-3; weak D call: TRBD2 (7 bases). Trimming shortened V by 7 bases and J by 5 bases, and 16 bases separated the two germline ends. CDR1 is ENHRY, CDR2 SYGVKD, per germline. CDR3 length: 14 amino acids. DNA for the CDR3: TGTGCCATCAACAATAGGGGGGGCATAGATACGCAGTATTTT. This gives the protein CAINNRGGIDTQYF.

J is TRBJ2-1 and V is TRBV2; 11 bases are shared with TRBD2. From germline, CDR1 is SNHLY and CDR2 FYNNEI. CDR3 length equals 19 residues. The V segment lost 5 bases and the J segment 4 bases; nucleotides outside the gene matches: 16. DNA of the CDR3: TGTGCCAGCAGTATCCTTTGGGATAGCGGGGGGGCTGGTTACAATGAGCAGTTCTTC. This translates into CASSILWDSGGAGYNEQFF.

This rearrangement joins TRBV7-6 to TRBJ1-2; 9 positions match TRBD1. This CDR3 contains 14 residues. Germline V gives CDR1 SGHVS, CDR2 FNYEAQ. The V and J ends lost 1 base and 6 bases, in that order; junction bases with no gene match: 3. DNA of the CDR3: TGTGCCAGCAGCTTAGGGACAGGGGCGGATGGCTACACCTTC. This encodes CASSLGTGADGYTF.

This sequence joins TRBV4-2 and TRBJ2-5, with TRBD1 matching 7 bases. The CDR3 is 14 amino acids. Germline loops: CDR1 LGHNA, CDR2 YNFKEQ. V lost 5 bases, J lost 1 base, and 4 bases stayed unmatched. The chain's CDR3 is CASSVRQGQETQYF. CDR3 sequence (DNA): TGTGCCAGCAGCGTCCGACAGGGCCAAGAGACCCAGTACTTC.

V and J are TRBV29-1 and TRBJ2-1; TRBD1 matches 8 bases. Germline lookup yields CDR1 SQVTM and CDR2 ANQGSEA. The CDR3 covers 14 residues. Trimming cost V 6 bases and J 5 bases; bases outside gene matches: 9. The CDR3 bases are TGCAGCGTGGATAGACAGGGGTTGAACAATGAGCAGTTCTTC. Translation gives CSVDRQGLNNEQFF.

V gene TRBV3-1 (or the pseudogene TRBV3-2) combines with J gene TRBJ1-3, with D hard to call. Trimming shortened V by 3 bases and J by 3 bases, and 12 bases separated the two germline ends. The length of the CDR3 is 15 residues. Germline values: CDR1 LGHDT, CDR2 YNNKEL (reference sequence). In DNA form, the CDR3 reads TGTGCCAGCAGCCATGCCTGGGAGGATGGAAACACCATATATTTT. This sequence encodes CASSHAWEDGNTIYF.

The chain employs TRBV6-5 and TRBJ1-2; D not certain. Per the germline V gene, CDR1 is MNHEY and CDR2 is SVGAGI. This CDR3 is built from 13 residues. With 4 bases removed from V and 2 bases from J, the gap between germline ends came to 8 bases. The CDR3 coding sequence is TGTGCCAGCAGTTCTGCAGTGAACTATGGCTACACCTTC. Protein product: CASSSAVNYGYTF.

The count of this clone is one. This chain connects TRBV3-1 (or the pseudogene TRBV3-2) to TRBJ1-1; D may be TRBD1 (6 bases). The V gene lost 0 bases and the J gene lost 4 bases, with 18 bases spanning the gap. CDR3 length equals 17 residues. Germline V lookup: CDR1 LGHDT, CDR2 YNNKEL (reference sequence). Here the CDR3 reads CASSQDLRGGRVTEAFF. CDR3 in DNA: TGTGCCAGCAGCCAAGATTTGAGGGGGGGCAGAGTCACTGAAGCTTTCTTT.

The CDR3 DNA reads TGTGCCAGCAGTTTACGCAGTAATTCACCCCTCCACTTT. This sequence encodes CASSLRSNSPLHF. The V gene is TRBV28, the J gene TRBJ1-6; D is unresolved. V lost 2 bases, J lost 6 bases, and 5 bases lay in between. Per germline, CDR1 MDHEN and CDR2 SYDVKM. The CDR3 spans 13 residues.

The chain uses TRBV4-3 and TRBJ1-5, with a possible D match to TRBD1 (5 bases). Germline assignment: CDR1 LGHNA and CDR2 YSLEER. The V end lost 2 bases, the J end lost 6 bases, and 23 bases lay between the germline ends. This CDR3 contains 18 residues. CDR3: CASSQSVGAIIKGQPQHF. In nucleotides, the CDR3 is TGCGCCAGCAGCCAATCTGTTGGGGCCATTATAAAGGGTCAGCCCCAGCATTTT.

The chain links TRBV19 to TRBJ2-4; TRBD1 agrees at 7 bases. J gave up 1 base and V 5 bases, and 5 bases lay outside the gene matches. Germline V lookup: CDR1 LNHDA, CDR2 SQIVND (reference sequence). This CDR3 is 15 amino acids long. The CDR3 sequence: CASSLRQGAKNIQYF. CDR3 nucleotide sequence: TGTGCCAGTAGTCTTAGACAGGGCGCCAAAAACATTCAGTACTTC.

This clone was counted once. The chain recombines TRBV5-6 with TRBJ1-1; D call uncertain. Between the trimmed V and J ends, which lost 7 bases and 4 bases, there was a span of 29 bases. This CDR3 is 18 amino acids long. The V gene's germline CDR1 is SGHDT and CDR2 YYEEEE. The CDR3 region is CASGTLAAGERGSTEAFF. The CDR3 nucleotides are TGTGCCAGCGGAACCCTAGCGGCAGGAGAGAGAGGGAGCACTGAAGCTTTCTTT.

The rearrangement joins TRBV7-2 to TRBJ1-1; D remains unclear. The length of the CDR3 is 14 residues. Between the trimmed V and J ends, which lost 5 bases and 2 bases, there was a span of 12 bases. Germline values: CDR1 SGHTA, CDR2 FQGNSA. The DNA of the CDR3 is TGTGCCAGCAGCCCCGGGTGGGTAAACACTGAAGCTTTCTTT. Translating it yields CASSPGWVNTEAFF.